This T cell receptor (beta chain) is from a study of neurological immune-mediated disorders. Looking at the study overall: A relapsing-remitting course was seen in about 90% of the roughly 35 multiple sclerosis patients and a secondary progressive course in 3. Study outcomes and limitations: One cluster of related CDR3 sequences contained, by phylogenetic grouping, the repertoires of 18 of 34 multiple sclerosis patients and formed a possible signature. Private repertoires in all groups were suggested by the finding that expanded clones across subjects shared no CDR3 amino acid sequences.

This clonotype was detected many times. What it recognizes is unknown. CDR1 MDHEN and CDR2 SYDVKM come from the germline V gene. With 5 bases clipped from V and 7 bases from J, the junction kept 7 bases outside the gene matches. The CDR3 sequence is 13 residues long. cDNA was made by 5'RACE with 10-nucleotide random UMIs. One entry per CDR3 protein, called by TCRdb with MiXCR from the 5' RACE reads. Here the sample spans roughly 120,000 distinct CDR3 sequences, roughly 3.4% being singletons. J is TRBJ2-7 and V is TRBV28; 8 bases are shared with TRBD1. Sequencing used PBMCs. The receptor was derived from a young woman with multiple sclerosis. The DNA for the CDR3 is TGTGCCAGCAGTCCCTCGGACAGGGAGGAGCAGTACTTC. Protein sequence: CASSPSDREEQYF.